This TCR beta chain was retrieved from a study of blood T cell repertoires in COVID-19. Across the study: Samples taken during acute and convalescent COVID-19 were collected in the United States, Italy and Spain.

The protocol was immunoSEQ multiplex PCR, while the TCRdb copy is restricted to in-frame clones and leaves out a portion. Here the sample spans approximately 230,000 clones, roughly 79% being singletons. This study enrolled people aged roughly 18 to 90 from approximately 24 US geographic areas. Assignment of participants to cohorts was predicated upon participant-reported clinical history. Cohort 3 donors were reported recovered after two negative PCRs, clearance, or symptom resolution. This TCR was recovered from a man between 35 and 55 years old who had recovered from COVID-19. The sequenced material came from PBMCs or T cells enriched from blood (not recorded which).

Here the CDR3 DNA reads TGTGCCGAAGACAGGGGACATTCACCCCTCCACTTT. Protein: CAEDRGHSPLHF. The genes are TRBV27 and TRBJ1-6, with TRBD1 matching over 8 bases. The germline CDR1 and CDR2 sequences are MNHEY and SMNVEV (reference sequence). The CDR3 loop spans 12 amino acids. V lost 11 bases to trimming and J lost 8 bases; unmatched junction nucleotides: 5.